This is a list of T cell receptor beta chains from one sample in a study of T cells in Graves' hyperthyroidism and ophthalmopathy. TCRdb analysed the multiplex PCR reads with MiXCR anew, one entry per CDR3 protein. Among 300,000 to 400,000 distinct CDR3 sequences listed, approximately 13% were seen once. The sample consisted of blood. These receptors all come from a woman in her twenties or thirties with Graves' hyperthyroidism. CDR3s include the opening cysteine and the closing phenylalanine or tryptophan. The D gene is left open where the match is weak. Size is stated for part of the rows, as once, few or many counts, or as a class when the clone is expanded.

size: few; V: TRBV6-1; D: NA; length: 12; CDR3: CASRPGGGELFF
size: many; V: TRBV3-1; D: NA; length: 13; CDR3: CASSLLQRTGYTF
size: many; V: TRBV2; D: TRBD2; length: 17; CDR3: CASSEPLGAGGQNEQFF
size: few; V: TRBV6-1; D: NA; length: 12; CDR3: CASSENTDTQYF
size: many; V: TRBV28; D: NA; length: 11; CDR3: CASIKKETQYF
size: NA; V: TRBV19; D: TRBD2; length: 17; CDR3: CASSITFERGATGELFF
size: NA; V: TRBV4-1; D: NA; length: 15; CDR3: CASSDPGQPTDEQYF
size: few; V: TRBV12-3/TRBV12-4; D: TRBD2; length: 15; CDR3: CASSFSGRIPYEQYF
size: many; V: TRBV7-8; D: NA; length: 14; CDR3: CASSPRSGVGELFF
size: many; V: TRBV28; D: NA; length: 14; CDR3: CASSFIYRNTEAFF
size: many; V: TRBV20-1; D: NA; length: 13; CDR3: CSAPPGPTNEQYF
size: few; V: TRBV20-1; D: NA; length: 11; CDR3: CSAVHNYEQYF
size: NA; V: TRBV19; D: NA; length: 16; CDR3: CASSSPSGGSTDTQYF
size: many; V: TRBV9; D: TRBD2; length: 17; CDR3: CASSVDPFGGAGNEQFF
size: many; V: TRBV3-1; D: NA; length: 15; CDR3: CASSQGGSGANVLTF
size: NA; V: TRBV20-1; D: TRBD2; length: 12; CDR3: CSEAGGSDTQYF
size: many; V: TRBV2; D: TRBD2; length: 14; CDR3: CASRAGAAYNEQFF
size: few; V: TRBV3-1; D: TRBD2; length: 14; CDR3: CASKSSGRRKEQFF
size: many; V: TRBV20-1; D: TRBD1; length: 14; CDR3: CSARDWDRDYGYTF
size: many; V: TRBV27; D: NA; length: 15; CDR3: CASSSEGARRSPLHF
size: NA; V: TRBV7-9; D: NA; length: 15; CDR3: CASSFPGGPSYEQYF
size: few; V: TRBV10-1; D: NA; length: 13; CDR3: CASGRTASNEQFF
size: few; V: TRBV19; D: NA; length: 16; CDR3: CASSPSRLAVAYEQYF
size: NA; V: TRBV5-1; D: TRBD2; length: 16; CDR3: CASSLTSAPLPGEQFF
size: NA; V: TRBV29-1; D: NA; length: 13; CDR3: CSVPDPQGYGYTF
size: many; V: TRBV2; D: TRBD1; length: 13; CDR3: CASTGQRQETQYF
size: many; V: TRBV10-3; D: TRBD2; length: 16; CDR3: CAISERLAGGGDTQYF
size: NA; V: TRBV6-1; D: NA; length: 17; CDR3: CASTYREWSLRNQPQHF
size: NA; V: TRBV20-1; D: TRBD2; length: 14; CDR3: CSAPRTSGRYEQYF
size: many; V: TRBV7-8; D: TRBD1; length: 15; CDR3: CASSLSGQSNTEAFF
size: many; V: TRBV10-3; D: TRBD2; length: 15; CDR3: CAISEVAGNSYEQYF
size: few; V: TRBV28; D: NA; length: 12; CDR3: CASSFIGNTIYF
size: few; V: TRBV10-1; D: NA; length: 14; CDR3: CASSGPKTGSEAFF
size: NA; V: TRBV20-1; D: TRBD1; length: 15; CDR3: CSARTGGGRSRELFF
size: many; V: TRBV11-2; D: TRBD2; length: 19; CDR3: CASSPPLGTSGWAGNEQFF
size: many; V: TRBV6-2/TRBV6-3; D: NA; length: 14; CDR3: CASRSGSMNTEAFF
size: NA; V: TRBV12-3/TRBV12-4; D: TRBD2; length: 14; CDR3: CASSFSGAGYEQYF
size: few; V: TRBV29-1; D: TRBD1; length: 14; CDR3: CSVVGTGGTYEQYF
size: many; V: TRBV7-9; D: NA; length: 13; CDR3: CASSSRPTDTQYF
size: many; V: TRBV10-1; D: TRBD1; length: 13; CDR3: CASSVDRGAEQYF
size: many; V: TRBV11-2; D: NA; length: 14; CDR3: CASSIQENNSPLHF
size: many; V: TRBV6-5; D: NA; length: 15; CDR3: CASSYSAGAPTEAFF
size: many; V: TRBV2; D: TRBD2; length: 15; CDR3: CASSENSGVTDTQYF
size: many; V: TRBV6-1; D: NA; length: 14; CDR3: CASTSPPIVSGYTF
size: few; V: TRBV11-2; D: NA; length: 15; CDR3: CASSYGPPHTDTQYF
size: many; V: TRBV7-3; D: TRBD1; length: 16; CDR3: CASDWGTGDSNQPQHF
size: many; V: TRBV30; D: NA; length: 16; CDR3: CAWSPGGMTTAYGYTF
size: NA; V: TRBV27; D: NA; length: 18; CDR3: CASSLSTQHVRGDYGYTF
size: few; V: TRBV7-6; D: NA; length: 13; CDR3: CASSLASWDTQYF
size: few; V: TRBV18; D: TRBD2; length: 17; CDR3: CASSPPGGLAGVNEQFF